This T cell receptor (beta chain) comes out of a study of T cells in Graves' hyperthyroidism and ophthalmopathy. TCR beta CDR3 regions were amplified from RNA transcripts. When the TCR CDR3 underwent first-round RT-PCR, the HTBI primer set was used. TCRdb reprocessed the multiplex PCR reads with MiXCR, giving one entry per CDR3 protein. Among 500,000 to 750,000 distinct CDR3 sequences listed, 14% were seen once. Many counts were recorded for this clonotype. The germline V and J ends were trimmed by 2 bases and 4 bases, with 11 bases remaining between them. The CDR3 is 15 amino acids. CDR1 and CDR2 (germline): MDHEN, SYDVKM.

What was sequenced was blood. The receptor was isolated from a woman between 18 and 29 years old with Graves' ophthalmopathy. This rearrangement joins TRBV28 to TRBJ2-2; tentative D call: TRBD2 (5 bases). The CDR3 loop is CASSLGAAPTGELFF. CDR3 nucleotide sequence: TGTGCCAGCAGTTTAGGAGCGGCGCCCACCGGGGAGCTGTTTTTT.